The 18 T cell receptor beta chains below come from one sample, sequenced in a study of T cell repertoires in cytomegalovirus infection. One entry per CDR3 protein, called by TCRdb with MiXCR from the reads. The table shows about 460,000 distinct CDR3 sequences, with about 11% occurring only once. The sequenced sample was PBMCs. The receptors shown here come from a human donor in good health (CMV status not recorded). Some clones in this sample may be carry-over from other donors' samples.

Comments on this clonotype: This may be a read error: a much more frequent sequence differs by one nucleotide. This sequence joins TRBV5-1 and TRBJ1-4; TRBD1 aligns across 7 bases. Germline CDR1 and CDR2: SGHRS and YFSETQ. The CDR3 covers 13 residues. Here the CDR3 reads CVSSEGAWEKLFF. In DNA, the CDR3 is TGCGTCAGCAGCGAGGGGGCGTGGGAAAAACTGTTTTTT.

This clonotype was found a few times. The chain joins TRBV19 to TRBJ2-7; possibly TRBD1 or TRBD2 for D (7 bases each). V was clipped by 3 bases and J by 2 bases, with 14 bases between them. The CDR3 runs to 15 residues. The germline gives CDR1 LNHDA, CDR2 SQIVND (reference sequence). CDR3 nucleotide sequence: TGTGCCAGTAGTATGACAGGGAGGGGAACCTACGAGCAGTACTTC. Residues: CASSMTGRGTYEQYF.

This clonotype was detected ten times or more. The chain uses TRBV5-1 and TRBJ2-7; the D is unclear. Trimming removed 4 bases at V and 6 bases at J, with 11 bases between. Germline lookup yields CDR1 SGHRS and CDR2 YFSETQ. The CDR3 is made up of 12 amino acids. For the CDR3, the DNA is TGCGCCAGCAGCCCGACTCGCGCCGAGCAGTACTTC. It is translated as CASSPTRAEQYF.

This clonotype was picked up many times. The rearrangement links TRBV4-1 to TRBJ1-3, with D hard to call. The CDR3 has 13 residues. The V end lost 8 bases, the J end lost 3 bases, and 11 bases lay between the germline ends. From germline, CDR1 is MGHRA and CDR2 YSYEKL. The CDR3 sequence: CASSGRVGNTIYF. The CDR3 DNA reads TGCGCCAGCTCAGGCCGGGTTGGAAACACCATATATTTT.

This clonotype was seen at least ten times. This chain links TRBV5-1 with TRBJ1-1, with a possible D match to TRBD1 (6 bases). The CDR3 loop spans 15 amino acids. Trimming pared 4 bases from V and 6 bases from J, leaving 19 bases between. CDR1 is SGHRS, CDR2 YFSETQ, per germline. In DNA, the CDR3 is TGCGCCAGCAGCATACCACAGGGATCGGTCTCTGAAGCTTTCTTT. It is translated as CASSIPQGSVSEAFF.

This clonotype was observed many times. The chain combines TRBV28 with TRBJ2-1; 7 nucleotides align to TRBD2. V shed 3 bases and J 0 bases; nucleotides not matched to a gene: 5. The germline V gene has CDR1 MDHEN and CDR2 SYDVKM. There are 16 residues in the CDR3. The CDR3 coding sequence is TGTGCCAGCAGTTTCGGGCGGGAGAGCTCCTACAATGAGCAGTTCTTC. Amino acids: CASSFGRESSYNEQFF.

The chain couples TRBV2 to TRBJ2-1; 10 bases agree with TRBD2. Looked up from germline, CDR1 is SNHLY and CDR2 is FYNNEI. After removal of 4 bases from V and 10 bases from J, the junction contained 10 bases not matched to a gene. The CDR3 is 15 residues long. CDR3 bases: TGTGCCAGCAGTGTCTTAGCGGGGGGCCGGGGGGAGCAGTTCTTC. Amino acids: CASSVLAGGRGEQFF. The whole variable domain, filled in from reference TRBV2 and TRBJ2-1, reads EPEVTQTPSHQVTQMGQEVILRCVPISNHLYFYWYRQILGQKVEFLVSFYNNEISEKSEIFDDQFSVERPDGSNFTLKIRSTKLEDSAMYFCASSVLAGGRGEQFFGPGTRLTVL.

This clonotype has ten or more counts. In DNA, the CDR3 is TGTGCCAGCAGTACAGGGATGAGAGGCTACACCTTC. This encodes CASSTGMRGYTF. The genes are TRBV12-3 or TRBV12-4 and TRBJ1-2; TRBD1 is a possible D gene (6 bases). Trimming cost V 5 bases and J 8 bases, with 12 bases left between them. The CDR3 is 12 amino acids.

This clonotype showed up many times. The CDR3 bases are TGTGCCAGCAGCTCTCAGACAGGCGCCTACGAGCAGTACTTC. Its protein product is CASSSQTGAYEQYF. V usage is TRBV7-2 and J usage is TRBJ2-7; D may be TRBD1 (6 bases). From germline, CDR1 is SGHTA and CDR2 FQGNSA. Trimming removed 4 bases at V and 2 bases at J, with 12 bases between. This CDR3 contains 14 residues.

The chain joins TRBV19 to TRBJ1-4, with 8 bases aligning to TRBD1. The CDR3 consists of 15 residues. J lost 3 bases, V lost 6 bases, and 6 bases had no gene match. CDR1 is LNHDA and CDR2 is SQIVND in the germline V gene (reference sequence). The CDR3 region is CASRLPGQANEKLFF. CDR3 DNA sequence: TGTGCCAGTAGGCTGCCGGGACAGGCTAATGAAAAACTGTTTTTT.

This clonotype was recorded a few times. The chain carries TRBV7-9 and TRBJ2-2, with D possibly being TRBD2 (5 bases). CDR1 is SEHNR and CDR2 is FQNEAQ in the germline V gene (reference sequence). V was pared by 3 bases and J by 2 bases, with 13 bases between. CDR3 length equals 16 residues. CDR3 loop: CASSLNQLANTGELFF. In nucleotides, the CDR3 is TGTGCCAGCAGCTTGAACCAGCTAGCCAACACCGGGGAGCTGTTTTTT. Combining the CDR3 with reference TRBV7-9 and TRBJ2-2 gives the whole variable domain DTGVSQNPRHKITKRGQNVTFRCDPISEHNRLYWYRQTLGQGPEFLTYFQNEAQLEKSRLLSDRFSAERPKGSFSTLEIQRTEQGDSAMYLCASSLNQLANTGELFFGEGSRLTVL.

This clonotype was seen ten or more times. The rearrangement joins TRBV5-1 to TRBJ1-1, with 8 bases matching TRBD1. CDR1 is SGHRS and CDR2 is YFSETQ in the germline V gene. The CDR3 is made up of 17 amino acids. With 3 bases clipped from V and 4 bases from J, the junction kept 14 bases outside the gene matches. Here the CDR3 DNA reads TGCGCCAGCAGCTCATCCACTGGACAGGGAGCGGGCACTGAAGCTTTCTTT. Protein sequence: CASSSSTGQGAGTEAFF.

This clonotype was recorded only once. J is TRBJ2-7 and V is TRBV24-1; 9 bases fit TRBD1. Germline assignment: CDR1 KGHDR and CDR2 SFDVKD. The CDR3 covers 17 residues. With V trimmed by 8 bases and J by 0 bases, 13 bases remained unmatched. CDR3 sequence: CATTHGQGSLSSYEQYF. CDR3 DNA sequence: TGTGCCACCACTCACGGACAGGGGTCCCTTAGCTCCTACGAGCAGTACTTC.

This clonotype has at least ten counts. The V gene is TRBV6-2 or TRBV6-3, the J gene TRBJ1-2, with D uncertain. The ends were cut back, 7 bases at V and 5 bases at J, with 8 bases in the middle. The CDR3 totals 11 residues. Per the germline V gene, CDR1 is MNHEY and CDR2 is SVGEGT. CDR3 DNA: TGTGCCAGCAATGACGGTTATGGCTACACCTTC. Its protein is CASNDGYGYTF.

This clonotype was observed at least ten times. J is TRBJ1-1 and V is TRBV7-9; D may be TRBD1 (6 bases). CDR1 and CDR2 from the germline V gene are SEHNR and FQNEAQ (reference sequence). V lost 2 bases to trimming and J lost 1 base, with 17 bases between them. CDR3 size: 17 residues. The DNA for the CDR3 is TGTGCCAGCAGCTTAAACCGGTGGGGGGCGAAGAACACTGAAGCTTTCTTT. It translates to CASSLNRWGAKNTEAFF.

With respect to this clonotype: A much larger clone lies one base from this, so it may be a read error. This chain connects TRBV6-8 to TRBJ1-4, with a weak D call TRBD1 (5 bases). CDR1 is MNHGY, CDR2 SAAAGT, per germline. This CDR3 comprises 16 residues. CDR3 sequence: CTSSEVPRPGGEKLFF. CDR3 DNA sequence: TGTACCAGCAGTGAGGTTCCCCGCCCGGGGGGTGAAAAACTGTTTTTT.

This clonotype has a count of ten or more. The chain has TRBV6-6 and TRBJ1-5; maybe TRBD1 (6 bases). Trimming left V 5 bases short and J 7 bases short, with 15 bases between. This CDR3 is built from 14 residues. Germline V gene sequence: CDR1 MNHNY, CDR2 SVGAGI (reference sequence). CDR3 in DNA: TGTGCCAGCAGTAGTACAGGGACTAACCAGCCCCAGCATTTT. Translated, it gives CASSSTGTNQPQHF.

This clonotype has only a few counts. V usage is TRBV20-1 and J usage is TRBJ2-1; D is perhaps TRBD2 (6 bases). This CDR3 is built from 12 residues. From germline, CDR1 is DFQATT and CDR2 SNEGSKA (reference sequence). The V end was cut by 5 bases, the J end by 3 bases, with 8 bases between. The CDR3 DNA follows: TGCAGTGCTGGGGGAGGCTACAATGAGCAGTTCTTC. It codes for CSAGGGYNEQFF.